Sequencing of this T cell receptor (beta chain) was carried out in a study of T-cell memory formation after mild COVID-19 (dated by TCRdb to about 2021). Study-level background: Most TCR sequence clusters were specific to one of the two donors. In two donors, T-cell clones that expanded and contracted after mild COVID-19 were followed by sequencing TCRalpha and TCRbeta repertoires longitudinally. Two young, previously healthy adult volunteers made up the cohort, one male and one female.

The paper's findings and limits, for the study overall: Contracting CD4+ clones were found mainly in CM and EM memory subsets, while CD8+ clones were enriched in EMRA. The second-wave clones that peaked on day 37 were not confirmed to be SARS-CoV-2 specific. Balanced CD4/CD8 phenotypes were observed for clones contracting from day 15 to 85, whereas a bias towards CD4+ was observed for a second wave of clones expanding from day 15 to 37. Some responding clones were detected in pre-infection memory, which suggested that pre-existing cross-reactive memory T cells had joined the SARS-CoV-2 response. Only two mild cases were covered by the study, and larger cohorts that include severe cases with pre-infection samples were considered necessary.

CDR1 and CDR2, looked up from the germline V gene, are SGHRS and YFSETQ. The CDR3 spans 12 residues, from the cysteine through the phenylalanine. The kept DNA is CDR3 alone, 36 bases in frame from the first base. A distance of 7 bases separates the germline ends of V and J, which lose 0 bases and 6 bases respectively. This clonotype was observed at least ten times. It lacks a known antigen. No base quality information exists; no much larger clone differs at one position. Ficoll-Paque density gradient centrifugation was the method used to isolate PBMCs. This sample was sequenced with an Illumina NovaSeq 6000. cDNA libraries for TCRalpha and TCRbeta were prepared by 5'RACE using constant-segment primers, with sample barcodes and unique molecular identifiers added. Trizol reagent was used to extract RNA from every sample. Amplification of the libraries took two PCR steps, and the second step added a second sample barcode plus Illumina TruSeq adapters. Sequencing of the libraries was done on an Illumina NovaSeq, producing 2 x 150 bp paired-end reads. The authors processed their data as follows. Reads were demultiplexed and collapsed into UMI-guided consensus sequences with migec v1.2.7. Using mixcr v2.1.11, UMI consensuses were aligned to TRA and TRB V and J templates and then assembled into clonotypes. Expanded or contracted clonotypes were those called significant by both edgeR and NoisET, with noise models trained on biological replicates. For edgeR calls, the cutoffs were a false discovery rate-adjusted p below 0.01 and a log2 fold-change threshold of 1. PCA with hierarchical clustering of max-normalized trajectories of the 1000 most abundant clonotypes was used as exploratory dynamics analysis. Separately sequenced CD4+ and CD8+ repertoires were used to assign a CD4 or CD8 phenotype to each responding clone. The public reads were run again by TCRdb, first through fastp at Q25 and then through MiXCR, and only productive beta chains were kept. For every CDR3 protein sequence, its rows merge into one entry that carries the most common genes and DNA. The V and J calls were not made by the authors but by TCRdb's processing. Recorded for this sample are a few hundred thousand distinct CDR3 sequences; under 25% of them occurred a single time. The ten largest clones take up roughly 21% of the sample.

Material for sequencing was PBMCs or a T cell subset sorted from them (not recorded which). The chain couples TRBV5-1 to TRBJ2-7; the D gene identity is not certain. This TCR was recovered from a man between 18 and 35 years old who had mild COVID-19 (a few samples of this study predate the infection). The sample titles of this study are shuffled in the database, so cell type and time point are left out; the donor was told from shared clones. CDR3 region: CASSLGFSEQYF. The nucleotides read TGCGCCAGCAGCTTGGGATTCTCCGAGCAGTACTTC.